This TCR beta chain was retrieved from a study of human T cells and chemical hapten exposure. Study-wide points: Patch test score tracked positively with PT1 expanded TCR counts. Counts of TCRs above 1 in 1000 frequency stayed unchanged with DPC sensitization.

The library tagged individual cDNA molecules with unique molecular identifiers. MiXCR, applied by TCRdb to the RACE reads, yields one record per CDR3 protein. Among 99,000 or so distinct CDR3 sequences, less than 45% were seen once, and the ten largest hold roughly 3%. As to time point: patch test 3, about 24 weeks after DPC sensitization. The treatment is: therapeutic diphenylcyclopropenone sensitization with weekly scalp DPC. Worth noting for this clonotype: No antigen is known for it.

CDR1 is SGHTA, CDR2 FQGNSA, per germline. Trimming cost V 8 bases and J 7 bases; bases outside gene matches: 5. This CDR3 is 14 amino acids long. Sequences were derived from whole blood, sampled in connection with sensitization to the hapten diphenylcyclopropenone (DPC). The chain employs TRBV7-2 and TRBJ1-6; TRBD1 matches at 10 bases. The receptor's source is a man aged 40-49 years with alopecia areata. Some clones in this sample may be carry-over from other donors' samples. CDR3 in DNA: TGTGCCAGCTGCCGGGACAGGGGAAATTCACCCCTCCACTTT. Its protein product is CASCRDRGNSPLHF.